Listed below are T cell receptor beta chains from one sample, sequenced in a study of identical twins. TCRdb re-called the 5' RACE reads with MiXCR, one entry per CDR3 protein. The sample holds some 330,000 distinct CDR3 sequences; around 9% are singletons and the top ten take 7.5% to 9.5%. The material sequenced was naive T cells sorted from blood. These receptors all come from a woman between 45 and 60 years old in good health. CDR3s include the opening cysteine and the closing phenylalanine or tryptophan. The D gene is left open where the match is weak. Clone size is stated in some rows and not others, as once, few, many or a class when expanded.

>NA|TRBJ1-1|NA|TRBV20-1
CSAGWGTEAFF
TGCAGTGCTGGGTGGGGGACTGAAGCTTTCTTT
>many|TRBJ2-1|TRBD2|TRBV12-3/TRBV12-4
CASRRLAGLHNEQFF
TGTGCCAGCAGGAGACTAGCGGGACTGCACAATGAGCAGTTCTTC
>NA|TRBJ2-2|TRBD2|TRBV28
CASSPPGLSGSSGELFF
TGTGCCAGCAGTCCCCCGGGATTGAGCGGGAGCTCTGGGGAGCTGTTTTTT
>NA|TRBJ2-1|TRBD2|TRBV27
CASSFSSGRRDEQFF
TGTGCCAGCAGTTTTAGCAGCGGGAGACGGGATGAGCAGTTCTTC
>many|TRBJ1-6|NA|TRBV3-1
CASSQDRQGLVSPLHF
TGTGCCAGCAGCCAAGATCGGCAGGGGTTGGTTTCACCCCTCCACTTT
>many|TRBJ2-3|TRBD2|TRBV19
CASSPLTGGDTQYF
TGTGCCAGTAGTCCTCTGACGGGAGGAGATACGCAGTATTTT
>NA|TRBJ2-1|TRBD2|TRBV15
CATSGREGGLNEQFF
TGTGCCACCAGCGGCCGGGAGGGCGGTTTAAATGAGCAGTTCTTC
>NA|TRBJ2-2|NA|TRBV7-3
CASSAGNTGELFF
TGTGCCAGCAGCGCCGGGAACACCGGGGAGCTGTTTTTT
>few|TRBJ2-3|NA|TRBV12-3/TRBV12-4
CASTWGDPDTQYF
TGTGCCAGCACGTGGGGGGACCCAGATACGCAGTATTTT
>many|TRBJ2-1|TRBD1|TRBV25-1
CASSGGLSSYNEQFF
TGTGCCAGCTCAGGGGGTCTTAGCTCCTACAATGAGCAGTTCTTC
>many|TRBJ2-5|NA|TRBV20-1
CSARGQGQETQYF
TGCAGTGCTAGAGGGCAGGGCCAAGAGACCCAGTACTTC
>many|TRBJ1-1|TRBD1|TRBV11-3
CASSLVGTGGKAFF
TGTGCCAGCAGCTTGGTGGGGACAGGGGGCAAGGCTTTCTTT
>few|TRBJ1-5|NA|TRBV7-9
CASSYTSNQPQHF
TGTGCCAGCAGCTATACTTCAAATCAGCCCCAGCATTTT
>few|TRBJ2-1|TRBD2|TRBV12-5
CASGLLRLAGEYNEQFF
TGTGCTAGTGGTTTGCTCCGACTAGCGGGAGAGTACAATGAGCAGTTCTTC
>NA|TRBJ2-1|NA|TRBV5-1
CASKDTGLDEQFF
TGCGCCAGCAAAGATACAGGGTTGGATGAGCAGTTCTTC
>NA|TRBJ1-5|TRBD1|TRBV4-1
CASSPGQGTPYSNQPQHF
TGCGCCAGCAGCCCGGGACAGGGGACACCATATAGCAATCAGCCCCAGCATTTT
>few|TRBJ1-1|NA|TRBV7-6
CASSLRGADTEAFF
TGTGCCAGCAGCTTGAGGGGGGCGGACACTGAAGCTTTCTTT
>many|TRBJ1-4|NA|TRBV29-1
CSVALPGVYEKLFF
TGCAGCGTCGCCCTTCCAGGGGTATATGAAAAACTGTTTTTT
>NA|TRBJ2-3|TRBD1|TRBV5-1
CASSLPGTGSWTDTQYF
TGCGCCAGCAGCTTGCCCGGGACAGGGAGTTGGACAGATACGCAGTATTTT
>NA|TRBJ2-2|TRBD2|TRBV20-1
CSALSGENTGELFF
TGCAGTGCTCTTAGCGGGGAGAACACCGGGGAGCTGTTTTTT
>many|TRBJ2-5|NA|TRBV12-3/TRBV12-4
CASSLGAEAGRETQYF
TGTGCCAGCAGTTTAGGAGCTGAGGCGGGCAGAGAGACCCAGTACTTC
>NA|TRBJ2-4|NA|TRBV6-5
CASSYAGAKNIQYF
TGTGCCAGCAGTTACGCGGGAGCCAAAAACATTCAGTACTTC
>NA|TRBJ2-1|TRBD2|TRBV5-1
CASSLAGGRISEEQFF
TGCGCCAGCAGCTTGGCCGGCGGGAGGATTAGTGAGGAGCAGTTCTTC
>many|TRBJ2-1|NA|TRBV4-1
CASSQRDNEQFF
TGCGCCAGCAGCCAACGGGACAATGAGCAGTTCTTC
>NA|TRBJ1-5|NA|TRBV18
CASSPPEGSNQPQHF
TGTGCCAGCTCACCACCGGAGGGGAGCAATCAGCCCCAGCATTTT
>few|TRBJ2-7|TRBD1|TRBV12-3/TRBV12-4
CASSLVGQGAGEQYF
TGTGCCAGCAGTTTAGTTGGGCAGGGGGCAGGTGAGCAGTACTTC
>NA|TRBJ2-3|TRBD1|TRBV2
CASFGDSFSTDTQYF
TGTGCCAGCTTTGGGGACAGTTTTAGCACAGATACGCAGTATTTT
>many|TRBJ2-4|TRBD2|TRBV7-2
CASSPTSSIAKNIQYF
TGTGCCAGCAGCCCGACTAGCAGTATAGCCAAAAACATTCAGTACTTC
>many|TRBJ2-1|NA|TRBV5-1
CASSLADTDYNEQFF
TGCGCCAGCAGCTTGGCCGACACAGACTACAATGAGCAGTTCTTC
>once|TRBJ2-7|TRBD2|TRBV3-1
CASSQVGSGSSEQYF
TGTGCCAGCAGCCAAGTGGGAAGCGGGAGTTCCGAGCAGTACTTC
>many|TRBJ2-2|NA|TRBV12-3/TRBV12-4
CASSFLPAGSAGELFF
TGTGCCAGCAGTTTTTTGCCCGCAGGGAGTGCCGGGGAGCTGTTTTTT
>many|TRBJ2-1|TRBD1|TRBV5-1
CASSFGFGQGLSYNEQFF
TGCGCCAGCAGCTTTGGTTTCGGACAGGGGTTGTCCTACAATGAGCAGTTCTTC
>NA|TRBJ2-3|NA|TRBV12-3/TRBV12-4
CASSPFYPDTTDTQYF
TGTGCCAGCAGCCCCTTTTATCCGGATACCACAGATACGCAGTATTTT
>few|TRBJ2-1|TRBD2|TRBV25-1
CASTGGFLRGRAGNEQFF
TGTGCCAGCACAGGAGGATTCTTGCGCGGGAGGGCCGGGAATGAGCAGTTCTTC
>few|TRBJ2-3|TRBD2|TRBV20-1
CSATRLAGTTDTQYF
TGCAGTGCTACAAGACTAGCGGGGACAACAGATACGCAGTATTTT
>many|TRBJ2-1|NA|TRBV5-1
CASSGMHPATQFF
TGCGCCAGCAGCGGGATGCACCCGGCCACGCAGTTCTTC
>many|TRBJ1-5|TRBD1|TRBV7-2
CASSATGHQPQHF
TGTGCCAGCAGCGCGACAGGGCATCAGCCCCAGCATTTT
>few|TRBJ2-2|TRBD2|TRBV12-3/TRBV12-4
CASNSGRYTGELFF
TGTGCCAGCAATAGCGGGAGGTACACCGGGGAGCTGTTTTTT
>few|TRBJ1-5|NA|TRBV5-5
CASSLASPNQPQHF
TGTGCCAGCAGCTTGGCTTCGCCCAATCAGCCCCAGCATTTT
>NA|TRBJ2-1|TRBD2|TRBV10-3
CAISEWLAGGPNSYNEQFF
TGTGCCATCAGTGAGTGGTTAGCGGGAGGACCCAACTCCTACAATGAGCAGTTCTTC